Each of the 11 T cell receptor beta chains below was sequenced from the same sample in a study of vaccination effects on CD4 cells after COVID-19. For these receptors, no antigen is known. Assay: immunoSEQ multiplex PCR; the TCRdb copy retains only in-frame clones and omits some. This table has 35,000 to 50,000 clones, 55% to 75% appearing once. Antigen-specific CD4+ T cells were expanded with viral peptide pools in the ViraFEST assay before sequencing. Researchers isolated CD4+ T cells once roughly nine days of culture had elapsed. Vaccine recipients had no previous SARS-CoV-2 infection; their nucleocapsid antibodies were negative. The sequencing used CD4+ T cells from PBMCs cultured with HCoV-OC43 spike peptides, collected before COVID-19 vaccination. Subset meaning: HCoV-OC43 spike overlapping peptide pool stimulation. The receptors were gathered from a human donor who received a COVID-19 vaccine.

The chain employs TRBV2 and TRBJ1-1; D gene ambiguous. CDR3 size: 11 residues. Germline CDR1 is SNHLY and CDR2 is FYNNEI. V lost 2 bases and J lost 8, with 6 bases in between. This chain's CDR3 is CASSETAEAFF. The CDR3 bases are TGTGCCAGCAGTGAAACGGCCGAAGCTTTCTTT.

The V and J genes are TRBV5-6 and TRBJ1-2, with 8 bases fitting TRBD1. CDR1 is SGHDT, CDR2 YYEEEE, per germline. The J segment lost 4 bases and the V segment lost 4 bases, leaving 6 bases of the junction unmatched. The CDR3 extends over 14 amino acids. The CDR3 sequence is CASSRGQGAYGYTF. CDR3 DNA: TGTGCCAGCAGCCGTGGACAGGGAGCCTATGGCTACACCTTC.

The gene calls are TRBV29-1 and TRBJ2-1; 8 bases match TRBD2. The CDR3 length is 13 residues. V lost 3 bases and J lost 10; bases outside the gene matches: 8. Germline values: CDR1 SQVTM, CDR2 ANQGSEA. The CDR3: CSVENTSGNEQFF. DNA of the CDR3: TGCAGCGTTGAGAACACTAGCGGCAACGAGCAGTTCTTC.

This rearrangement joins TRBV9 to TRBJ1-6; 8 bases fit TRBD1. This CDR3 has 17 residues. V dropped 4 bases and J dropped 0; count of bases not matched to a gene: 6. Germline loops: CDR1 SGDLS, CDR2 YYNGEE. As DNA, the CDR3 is TGTGCCAGCAGCCCGGACAGGGCGCGCTCCTATAATTCACCCCTCCACTTT. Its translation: CASSPDRARSYNSPLHF.

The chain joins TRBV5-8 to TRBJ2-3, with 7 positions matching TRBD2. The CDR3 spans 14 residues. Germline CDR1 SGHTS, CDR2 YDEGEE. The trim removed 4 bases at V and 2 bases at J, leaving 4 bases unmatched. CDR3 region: CASSPGLPTDTQYF. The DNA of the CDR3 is TGTGCCAGCAGCCCGGGACTACCCACAGATACGCAGTATTTT.

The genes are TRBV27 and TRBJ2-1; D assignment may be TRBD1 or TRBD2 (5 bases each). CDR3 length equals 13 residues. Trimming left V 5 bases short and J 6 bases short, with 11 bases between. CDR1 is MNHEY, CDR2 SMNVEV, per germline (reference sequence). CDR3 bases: TGTGCCAGCAGTCCGGGACCCGCCAATGAGCAGTTCTTC. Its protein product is CASSPGPANEQFF.

CDR3 nucleotides: TGTGCCAGCAACAGGGGGAGCGATCTAAGGGGGGCCCAGTACTTC. It encodes CASNRGSDLRGAQYF. The V gene is TRBV9, the J gene TRBJ2-5, with 8 nucleotides matching TRBD1. In germline, CDR1 is SGDLS, CDR2 YYNGEE. This CDR3 has 15 residues. After removal of 6 bases from V and 9 bases from J, the junction contained 16 bases not matched to a gene.

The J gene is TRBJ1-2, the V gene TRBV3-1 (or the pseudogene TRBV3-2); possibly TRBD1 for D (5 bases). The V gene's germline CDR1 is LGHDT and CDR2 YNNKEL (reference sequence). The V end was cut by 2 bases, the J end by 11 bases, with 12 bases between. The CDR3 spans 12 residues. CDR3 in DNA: TGTGCCAGCAGCCAATGGCAGGGTGGGTACACCTTC. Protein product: CASSQWQGGYTF.

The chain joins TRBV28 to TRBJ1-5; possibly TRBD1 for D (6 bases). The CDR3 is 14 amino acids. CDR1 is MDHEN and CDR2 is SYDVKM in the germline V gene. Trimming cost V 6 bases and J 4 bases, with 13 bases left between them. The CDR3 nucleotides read TGTGCCAGCAGCCCCGGACAGAGAAATCAGCCCCAGCATTTT. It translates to CASSPGQRNQPQHF.

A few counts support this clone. DNA of the CDR3: TGCAGTGCTAGTATGCGCGGCAGGGAGGCCCCGTTTAACTACGAGCAGTACTTC. Translating it yields CSASMRGREAPFNYEQYF. V gene TRBV20-1 combines with J gene TRBJ2-7, with a tentative D call TRBD2 (6 bases). The V end was cut by 3 bases, the J end by 3 bases, with 27 bases between. This CDR3 spans 18 amino acids. CDR1 is DFQATT, CDR2 SNEGSKA, per germline (reference sequence).

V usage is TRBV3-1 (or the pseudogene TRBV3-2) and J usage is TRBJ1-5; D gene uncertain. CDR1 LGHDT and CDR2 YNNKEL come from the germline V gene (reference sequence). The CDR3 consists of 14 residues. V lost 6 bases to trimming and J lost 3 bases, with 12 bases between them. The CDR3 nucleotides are TGTGCCAGCAGTCACGGGAGAAACAATCAGCCCCAGCATTTT. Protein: CASSHGRNNQPQHF.